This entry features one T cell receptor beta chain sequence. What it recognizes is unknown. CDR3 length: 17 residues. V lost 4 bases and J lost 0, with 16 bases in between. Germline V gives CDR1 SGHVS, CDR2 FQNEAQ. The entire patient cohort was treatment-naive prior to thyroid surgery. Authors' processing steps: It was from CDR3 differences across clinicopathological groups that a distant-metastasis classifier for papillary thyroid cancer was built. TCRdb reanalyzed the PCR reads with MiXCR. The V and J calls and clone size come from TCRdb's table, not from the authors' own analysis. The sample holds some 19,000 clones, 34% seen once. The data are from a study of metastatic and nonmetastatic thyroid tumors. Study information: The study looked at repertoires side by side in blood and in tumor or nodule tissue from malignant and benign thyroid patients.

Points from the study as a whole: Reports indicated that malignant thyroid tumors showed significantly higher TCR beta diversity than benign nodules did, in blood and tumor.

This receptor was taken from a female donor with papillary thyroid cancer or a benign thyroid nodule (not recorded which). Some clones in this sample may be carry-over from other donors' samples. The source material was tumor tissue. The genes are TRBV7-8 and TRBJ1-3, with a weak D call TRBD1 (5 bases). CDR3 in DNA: TGTGCCAGCAGCTCTAACGCGGGACTCGCCTCTGGAAACACCATATATTTT. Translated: CASSSNAGLASGNTIYF.